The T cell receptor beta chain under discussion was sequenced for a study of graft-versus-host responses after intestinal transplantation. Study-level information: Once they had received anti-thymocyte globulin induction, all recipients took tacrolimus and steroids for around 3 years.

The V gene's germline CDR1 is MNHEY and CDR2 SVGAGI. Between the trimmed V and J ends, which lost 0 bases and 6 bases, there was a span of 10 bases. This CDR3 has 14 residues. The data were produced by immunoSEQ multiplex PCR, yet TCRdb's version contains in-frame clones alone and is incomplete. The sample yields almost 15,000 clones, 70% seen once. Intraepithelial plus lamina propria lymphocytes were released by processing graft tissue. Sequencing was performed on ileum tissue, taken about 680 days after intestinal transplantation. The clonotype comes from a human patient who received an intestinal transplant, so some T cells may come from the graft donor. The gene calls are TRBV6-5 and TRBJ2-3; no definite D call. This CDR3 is CASSYSIPSDTQYF. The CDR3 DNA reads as TGTGCCAGCAGTTACTCGATTCCCTCGGATACGCAGTATTTT.